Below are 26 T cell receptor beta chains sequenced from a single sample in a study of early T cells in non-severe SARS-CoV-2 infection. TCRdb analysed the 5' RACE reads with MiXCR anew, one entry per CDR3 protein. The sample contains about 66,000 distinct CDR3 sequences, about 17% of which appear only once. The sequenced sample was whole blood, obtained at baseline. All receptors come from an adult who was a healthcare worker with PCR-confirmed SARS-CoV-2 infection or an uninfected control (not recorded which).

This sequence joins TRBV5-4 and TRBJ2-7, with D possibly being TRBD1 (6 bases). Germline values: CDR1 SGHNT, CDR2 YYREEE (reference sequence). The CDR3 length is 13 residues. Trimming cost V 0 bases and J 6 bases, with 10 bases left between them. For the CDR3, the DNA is TGTGCCAGCAGCTTGGACAGGGACGGCGAGCAGTACTTC. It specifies CASSLDRDGEQYF.

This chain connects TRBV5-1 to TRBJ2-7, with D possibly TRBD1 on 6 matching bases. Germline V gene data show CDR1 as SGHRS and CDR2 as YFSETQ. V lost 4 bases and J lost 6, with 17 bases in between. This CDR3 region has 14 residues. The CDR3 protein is CASSLGQLPVEQYF. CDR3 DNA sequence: TGCGCCAGCAGCCTCGGACAGCTCCCTGTCGAGCAGTACTTC.

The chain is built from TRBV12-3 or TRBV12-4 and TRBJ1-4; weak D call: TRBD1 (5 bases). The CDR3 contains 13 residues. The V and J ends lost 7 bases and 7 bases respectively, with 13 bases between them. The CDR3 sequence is CASTGQEGEKLFF. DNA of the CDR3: TGTGCCAGCACAGGACAAGAAGGTGAAAAACTGTTTTTT.

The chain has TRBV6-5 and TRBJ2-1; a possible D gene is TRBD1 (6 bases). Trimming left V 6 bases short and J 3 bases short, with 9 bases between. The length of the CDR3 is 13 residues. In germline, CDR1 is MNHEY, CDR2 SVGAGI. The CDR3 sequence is CASSRTVYNEQFF. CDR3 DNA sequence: TGTGCCAGCAGCCGGACAGTCTACAATGAGCAGTTCTTC.

The CDR3 sequence is CASSEDTSGRADTQYF. In DNA form, the CDR3 reads TGCGCCAGCAGTGAGGATACCTCCGGGAGGGCAGATACGCAGTATTTT. The J gene is TRBJ2-3, the V gene TRBV10-1, with 8 bases aligning to TRBD2. V dropped 2 bases and J dropped 4; count of bases not matched to a gene: 8. The CDR3 covers 16 residues. Germline V CDR1 and CDR2: WNHNN, SYGVQD (reference sequence).

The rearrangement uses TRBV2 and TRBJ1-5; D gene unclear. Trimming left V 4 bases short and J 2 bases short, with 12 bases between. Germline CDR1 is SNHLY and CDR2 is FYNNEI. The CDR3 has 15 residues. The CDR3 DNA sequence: TGTGCCAGCAGTGGCAACAGCTTTGGCAATCAGCCCCAGCATTTT. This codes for CASSGNSFGNQPQHF.

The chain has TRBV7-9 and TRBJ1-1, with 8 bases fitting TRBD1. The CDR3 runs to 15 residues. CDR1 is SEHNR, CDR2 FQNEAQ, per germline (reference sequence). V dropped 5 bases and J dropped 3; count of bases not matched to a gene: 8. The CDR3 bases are TGTGCCAGCAGCCCCGGGACAGGAGACGACACTGAAGCTTTCTTT. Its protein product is CASSPGTGDDTEAFF.

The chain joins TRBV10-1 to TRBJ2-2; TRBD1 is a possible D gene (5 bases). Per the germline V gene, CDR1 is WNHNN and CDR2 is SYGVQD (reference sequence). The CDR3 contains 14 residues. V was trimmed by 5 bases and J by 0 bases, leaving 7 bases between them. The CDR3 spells CASSTTANTGELFF. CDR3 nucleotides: TGCGCCAGCAGTACGACAGCGAACACCGGGGAGCTGTTTTTT.

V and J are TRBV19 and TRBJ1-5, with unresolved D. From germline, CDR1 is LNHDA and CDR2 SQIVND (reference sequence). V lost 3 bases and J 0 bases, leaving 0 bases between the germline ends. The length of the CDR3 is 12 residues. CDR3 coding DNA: TGTGCCAGTAGTATTAGCAATCAGCCCCAGCATTTT. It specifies CASSISNQPQHF.

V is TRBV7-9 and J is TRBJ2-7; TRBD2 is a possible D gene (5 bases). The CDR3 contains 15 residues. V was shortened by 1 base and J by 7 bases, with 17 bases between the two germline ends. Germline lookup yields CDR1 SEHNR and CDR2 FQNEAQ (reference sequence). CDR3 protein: CASSLVSFSSGEQYF. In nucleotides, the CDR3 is TGTGCCAGCAGCTTAGTGTCTTTTTCGTCGGGGGAGCAGTACTTC.

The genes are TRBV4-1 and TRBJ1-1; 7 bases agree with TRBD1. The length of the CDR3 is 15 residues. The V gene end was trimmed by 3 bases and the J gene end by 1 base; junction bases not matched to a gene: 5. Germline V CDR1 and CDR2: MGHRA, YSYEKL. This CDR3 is CASSHLRDRNTEAFF. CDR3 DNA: TGCGCCAGCAGCCACCTCCGGGACAGGAACACTGAAGCTTTCTTT.

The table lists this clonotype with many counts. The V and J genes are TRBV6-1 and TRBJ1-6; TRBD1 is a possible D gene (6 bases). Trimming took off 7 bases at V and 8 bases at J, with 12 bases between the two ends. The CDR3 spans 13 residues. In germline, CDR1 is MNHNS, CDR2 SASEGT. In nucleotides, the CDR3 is TGTGCCAGCAATGGGGGCGTCGATTCACCCCTCCACTTT. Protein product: CASNGGVDSPLHF.

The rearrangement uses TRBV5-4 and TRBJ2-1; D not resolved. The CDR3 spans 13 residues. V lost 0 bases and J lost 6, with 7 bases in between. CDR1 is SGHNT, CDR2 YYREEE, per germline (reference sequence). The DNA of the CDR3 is TGTGCCAGCAGCTTGGCGACTGCCAATGAGCAGTTCTTC. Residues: CASSLATANEQFF.

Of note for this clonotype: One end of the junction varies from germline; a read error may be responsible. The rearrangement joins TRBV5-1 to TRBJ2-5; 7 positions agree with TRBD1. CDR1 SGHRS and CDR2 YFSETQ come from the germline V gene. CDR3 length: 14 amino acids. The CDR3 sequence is CASSKPGQQETQNF. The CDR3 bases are TGCGCCAGCAGCAAGCCGGGACAGCAAGAGACCCAGAACTTC. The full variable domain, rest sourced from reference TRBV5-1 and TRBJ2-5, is KAGVTQTPRYLIKTRGQQVTLSCSPISGHRSVSWYQQTPGQGLQFLFEYFSETQRNKGNFPGRFSGRQFSNSRSEMNVSTLELGDSALYLCASSKPGQQETQNFGPGTRLLVL.

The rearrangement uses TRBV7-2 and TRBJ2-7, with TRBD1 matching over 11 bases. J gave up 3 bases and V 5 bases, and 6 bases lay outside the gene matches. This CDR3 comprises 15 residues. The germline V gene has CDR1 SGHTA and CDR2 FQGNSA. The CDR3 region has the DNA TGTGCCAGCAGCAAAGGGACAGGGGGTATCTACGAGCAGTACTTC. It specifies CASSKGTGGIYEQYF.

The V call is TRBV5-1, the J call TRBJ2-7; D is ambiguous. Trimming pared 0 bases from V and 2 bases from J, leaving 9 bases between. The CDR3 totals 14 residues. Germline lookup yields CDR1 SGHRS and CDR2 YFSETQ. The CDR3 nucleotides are TGCGCCAGCAGCTTGGACGCTGGAACCTACGAGCAGTACTTC. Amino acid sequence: CASSLDAGTYEQYF.

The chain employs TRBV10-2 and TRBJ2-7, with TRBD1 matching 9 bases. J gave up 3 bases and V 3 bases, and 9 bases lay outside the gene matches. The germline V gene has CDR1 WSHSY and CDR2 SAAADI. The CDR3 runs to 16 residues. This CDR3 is CASSDPTGTGHYEQYF. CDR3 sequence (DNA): TGCGCCAGCAGTGACCCGACAGGGACAGGGCACTACGAGCAGTACTTC.

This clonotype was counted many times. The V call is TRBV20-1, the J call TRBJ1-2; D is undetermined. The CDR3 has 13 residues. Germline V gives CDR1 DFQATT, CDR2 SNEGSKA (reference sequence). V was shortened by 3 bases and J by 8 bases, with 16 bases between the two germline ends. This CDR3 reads CSARTGRMRGYTF. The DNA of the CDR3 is TGCAGTGCTAGGACCGGCCGGATGCGGGGCTACACCTTC.

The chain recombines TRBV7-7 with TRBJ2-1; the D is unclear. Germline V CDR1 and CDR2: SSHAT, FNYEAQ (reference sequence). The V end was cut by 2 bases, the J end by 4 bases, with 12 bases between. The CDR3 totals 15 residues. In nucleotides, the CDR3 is TGTGCCAGCAGCTTACATCGGGTTATATACAATGAGCAGTTCTTC. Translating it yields CASSLHRVIYNEQFF.

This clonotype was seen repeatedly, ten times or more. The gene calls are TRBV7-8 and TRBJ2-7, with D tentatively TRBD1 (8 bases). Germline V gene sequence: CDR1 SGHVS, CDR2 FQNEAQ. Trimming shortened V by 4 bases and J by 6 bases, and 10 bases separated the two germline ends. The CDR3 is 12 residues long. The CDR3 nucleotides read TGTGCCAGCAGCTACAGGGGGGGCGAGCAGTACTTC. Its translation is CASSYRGGEQYF.

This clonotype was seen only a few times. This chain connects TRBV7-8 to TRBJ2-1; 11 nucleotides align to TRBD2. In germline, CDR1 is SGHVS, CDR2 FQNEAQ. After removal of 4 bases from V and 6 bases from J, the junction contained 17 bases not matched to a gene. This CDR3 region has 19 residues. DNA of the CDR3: TGTGCCAGCAGCTCAACCATCAAAAAACTAGCGGGGGACCGCAATGAGCAGTTCTTC. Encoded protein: CASSSTIKKLAGDRNEQFF. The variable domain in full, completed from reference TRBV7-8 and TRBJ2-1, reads GAGVSQSPRYKVAKRGQDVALRCDPISGHVSLFWYQQALGQGPEFLTYFQNEAQLDKSGLPSDRFFAERPEGSVSTLKIQRTQQEDSAVYLCASSSTIKKLAGDRNEQFFGPGTRLTVL.

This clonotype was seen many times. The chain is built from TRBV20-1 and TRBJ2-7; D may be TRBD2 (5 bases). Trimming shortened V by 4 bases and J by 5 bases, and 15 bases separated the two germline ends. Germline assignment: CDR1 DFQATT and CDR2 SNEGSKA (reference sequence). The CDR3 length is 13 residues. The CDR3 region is CSANAGRSNEQYF. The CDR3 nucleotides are TGCAGTGCTAATGCGGGCAGAAGTAACGAGCAGTACTTC.

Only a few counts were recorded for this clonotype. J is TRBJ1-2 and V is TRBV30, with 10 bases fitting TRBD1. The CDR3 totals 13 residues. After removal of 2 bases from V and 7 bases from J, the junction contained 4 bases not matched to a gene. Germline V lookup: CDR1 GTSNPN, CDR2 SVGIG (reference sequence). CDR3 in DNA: TGTGCCTGGAGTTCGGGGACAGGGGTTGGCTACACCTTC. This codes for CAWSSGTGVGYTF.

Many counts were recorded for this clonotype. DNA of the CDR3: TGTGCCACCAGCAGAGGCACAGGGGAGATTTCACCCCTCCACTTT. It encodes CATSRGTGEISPLHF. The gene calls are TRBV15 and TRBJ1-6; TRBD1 matches 7 bases. The CDR3 runs 15 residues. From germline, CDR1 is LNHNV and CDR2 YYDKDF (reference sequence). Trimming at V came to 1 base and at J to 9 bases, leaving 6 bases not matched to a gene.

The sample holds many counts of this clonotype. For the CDR3, the DNA is TGTGCCAGCAGCCAAGGGGCAGGGACCACTGAAGCTTTCTTT. As protein: CASSQGAGTTEAFF. The rearrangement links TRBV3-1 to TRBJ1-1, with D tentatively TRBD1 (5 bases). V lost 1 base, J lost 4 bases, and 10 bases lay in between. Per the germline V gene, CDR1 is LGHDT and CDR2 is YNNKEL (reference sequence). The CDR3 is made up of 14 amino acids.

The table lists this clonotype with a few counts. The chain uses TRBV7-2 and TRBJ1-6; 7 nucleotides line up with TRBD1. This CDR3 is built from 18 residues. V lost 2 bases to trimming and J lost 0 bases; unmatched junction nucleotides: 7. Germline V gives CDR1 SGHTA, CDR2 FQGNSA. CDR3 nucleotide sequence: TGTGCCAGCAGCTTATGGTTGAGGGACAGCTCCTATAATTCACCCCTCCACTTT. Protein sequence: CASSLWLRDSSYNSPLHF.